One and the same sample provided the 21 T cell receptor beta chains below, sequenced in a study of blood T cell repertoires in COVID-19. Here immunoSEQ multiplex PCR was the method, and the copy in TCRdb shows in-frame clones only, minus some. In the table there are 200,000 to 250,000 clones, 80% to 90% of which are singletons. Sequencing was carried out using peripheral blood. The receptors stem from a man aged 25 to 40 with active or convalescent COVID-19.

V and J are TRBV5-5 and TRBJ2-1, with TRBD1 identical over 9 bases. The CDR3 extends over 14 amino acids. V dropped 5 bases and J dropped 4; count of bases not matched to a gene: 4. Germline CDR1 and CDR2: SGHKS and YYEKEE (reference sequence). CDR3 bases: TGTGCCAGCAGGCCCGGGACAGGGTACAATGAGCAGTTCTTC. Translated, it gives CASRPGTGYNEQFF.

The chain's CDR3 is CASTSTGRDGNTIYF. In DNA form, the CDR3 reads TGTGCCAGCACCTCAACGGGGAGGGATGGAAACACCATATATTTT. The chain carries TRBV28 and TRBJ1-3; D uncertain. Germline V lookup: CDR1 MDHEN, CDR2 SYDVKM. Trimming pared 7 bases from V and 3 bases from J, leaving 16 bases between. The CDR3 is made up of 15 amino acids.

In this sample, this clone turned up once. The chain has TRBV4-2 and TRBJ1-6; D is undetermined. Trimming took off 0 bases at V and 9 bases at J, with 12 bases between the two ends. This CDR3 spans 15 amino acids. The germline gives CDR1 LGHNA, CDR2 YNFKEQ. CDR3 DNA sequence: TGTGCCAGCAGCCAAGACTACTTAAGGAGTTCACCCCTCCACTTT. Translating gives CASSQDYLRSSPLHF.

This clone was detected only a few times. The chain carries TRBV29-1 and TRBJ2-7; 8 bases are shared with TRBD2. J lost 5 bases, V lost 8 bases, and 14 bases had no gene match. From germline, CDR1 is SQVTM and CDR2 ANQGSEA. The CDR3 has 14 residues. Written as DNA, the CDR3 is TGCAGCCCATCTTGCGGGGGGCATCCTCACGAGCAGTACTTC. This sequence encodes CSPSCGGHPHEQYF.

This rearrangement joins TRBV13 to TRBJ2-7, with 8 bases identical to TRBD2. The CDR3 is 13 amino acids. Trimming at V came to 3 bases and at J to 5 bases, leaving 3 bases not matched to a gene. The germline CDR1 and CDR2 sequences are PRHDT and FYEKMQ (reference sequence). The CDR3 here is CASSFWTSHEQYF. The CDR3 nucleotides read TGTGCCAGCAGCTTTTGGACTAGCCACGAGCAGTACTTC.

This chain links TRBV6-5 with TRBJ2-3; TRBD2 might be the D (5 bases). In germline, CDR1 is MNHEY, CDR2 SVGAGI. The V end was cut by 6 bases, the J end by 7 bases, with 20 bases between. The CDR3 length is 15 residues. In DNA, the CDR3 is TGTGCCAGCAGGCGGGCGCTAGGCGAAAGCCATACGCAGTATTTT. Translated: CASRRALGESHTQYF.

V is TRBV19 and J is TRBJ2-2, with D possibly TRBD1 on 5 matching bases. The V and J ends lost 5 bases and 4 bases respectively, with 8 bases between them. CDR1 is LNHDA and CDR2 is SQIVND in the germline V gene (reference sequence). The CDR3 spans 13 residues. The DNA for the CDR3 is TGTGCCAGTAGTTTCAGGGTCACCGGGGAGCTGTTTTTT. It is translated as CASSFRVTGELFF.

The gene calls are TRBV18 and TRBJ2-5; D is possibly TRBD2 (6 bases). The length of the CDR3 is 14 residues. Trimming removed 0 bases at V and 4 bases at J, with 9 bases between. Germline V lookup: CDR1 KGHSH, CDR2 LQKENI. The CDR3 bases are TGTGCCAGCTCACCACCGGGACTGGGAGAGACCCAGTACTTC. Translation: CASSPPGLGETQYF.

This clone occurred a few times. The chain uses TRBV7-9 and TRBJ2-1; 9 bases are shared with TRBD2. The CDR3 length is 18 residues. V was pared by 6 bases and J by 4 bases, with 16 bases of the junction left unmatched. Germline V gene lookup returns CDR1 SEHNR and CDR2 FQNEAQ (reference sequence). CDR3 bases: TGTGCCAGCAGTCATCCCCATTTTGGCGGGGGGGTTTACAATGAGCAGTTCTTC. It translates to CASSHPHFGGGVYNEQFF. Full variable domain (remainder filled in from reference TRBV7-9 and TRBJ2-1): DTGVSQNPRHKITKRGQNVTFRCDPISEHNRLYWYRQTLGQGPEFLTYFQNEAQLEKSRLLSDRFSAERPKGSFSTLEIQRTEQGDSAMYLCASSHPHFGGGVYNEQFFGPGTRLTVL.

This clone was recorded once. This chain joins TRBV18 and TRBJ1-1, with 8 bases aligning to TRBD1. Germline CDR1 and CDR2: KGHSH and LQKENI. The length of the CDR3 is 12 residues. V shed 6 bases and J 8 bases; nucleotides not matched to a gene: 5. CDR3 sequence reads: CASSPQGAEAFF. The CDR3 DNA reads as TGTGCCAGCTCGCCGCAGGGGGCGGAAGCTTTCTTT.

The chain joins TRBV24-1 to TRBJ1-1; D possibly corresponds to TRBD1 (5 bases). The length of the CDR3 is 16 residues. The ends were cut back, 6 bases at V and 0 bases at J, with 16 bases in the middle. Germline-derived CDR1 and CDR2 are KGHDR and SFDVKD. CDR3 in amino acids: CATSRRQPTMNTEAFF. The CDR3 DNA reads TGTGCCACCAGTCGGAGACAGCCAACGATGAACACTGAAGCTTTCTTT.

The chain couples TRBV28 to TRBJ1-3, with 7 bases fitting TRBD1. This CDR3 comprises 15 residues. V shed 4 bases, J shed 8 bases, and the junction held 11 bases outside the gene matches. Germline V gene data show CDR1 as MDHEN and CDR2 as SYDVKM. CDR3 in DNA: TGTGCCAGCAGTTCAACAGGGGTAACACGGGACACCATATATTTT. It yields the protein CASSSTGVTRDTIYF.

The V call is TRBV16, the J call TRBJ1-5, with no clear D. Trimming removed 0 bases from V and 0 bases from J, with 6 bases in between. Germline CDR1 reads KGHSY; CDR2 reads FQNENV. CDR3 size: 15 residues. CDR3 in amino acids: CASSQSRPSNQPQHF. The CDR3 DNA reads as TGTGCCAGCAGCCAATCGCGGCCTAGCAATCAGCCCCAGCATTTT.

This clone was found a few times. The V gene is TRBV4-1, the J gene TRBJ1-4; 7 bases are shared with TRBD1. The CDR3 covers 18 residues. Germline-derived CDR1 and CDR2 are MGHRA and YSYEKL. The V segment lost 4 bases and the J segment 4 bases; nucleotides outside the gene matches: 15. CDR3 in amino acids: CASSPGQVGKSFNEKLFF. The CDR3 nucleotides are TGCGCCAGCAGCCCCGGACAGGTGGGAAAGTCATTTAATGAAAAACTGTTTTTT.

V and J are TRBV27 and TRBJ1-1, with 7 bases aligning to TRBD1. This CDR3 spans 14 amino acids. Unmatched junction bases numbered 5, after V lost 2 bases and J lost 5 bases. CDR1 and CDR2 (germline): MNHEY, SMNVEV (reference sequence). The CDR3 reads CASSLRGGWTEAFF. In DNA, the CDR3 is TGTGCCAGCAGTTTACGAGGGGGCTGGACTGAAGCTTTCTTT.

The gene calls are TRBV5-1 and TRBJ1-4; D is unclear. The CDR3 extends over 15 amino acids. V was cut by 5 bases and J by 3 bases, with 14 bases left in between. Germline V CDR1 and CDR2: SGHRS, YFSETQ. CDR3 sequence reads: CASSSVPPPNEKLFF. CDR3 coding DNA: TGCGCCAGCAGTTCCGTTCCTCCCCCTAATGAAAAACTGTTTTTT.

In this sample, this clone turned up a few times. This chain joins TRBV2 and TRBJ1-6; no clear D. This CDR3 has 16 residues. The ends were cut back, 4 bases at V and 0 bases at J, with 10 bases in the middle. The germline gives CDR1 SNHLY, CDR2 FYNNEI. The DNA of the CDR3 is TGTGCCAGCAGTGTCAGGCCAAGCTCCTATAATTCACCCCTCCACTTT. Amino acids: CASSVRPSSYNSPLHF.

CDR3: CASSQAGPVATGELFF. CDR3 DNA sequence: TGCGCCAGCAGCCAAGCTGGGCCAGTTGCCACCGGGGAGCTGTTTTTT. This chain connects TRBV4-3 to TRBJ2-2; unclear D gene. There are 16 residues in the CDR3. Germline CDR1 and CDR2: LGHNA and YSLEER. Trimming removed 1 base at V and 4 bases at J, with 13 bases between.

The chain carries TRBV4-2 and TRBJ2-2; TRBD2 might be the D (5 bases). The length of the CDR3 is 17 residues. Trimming took 1 base from V and 1 from J, leaving 13 bases between them. Germline V gene lookup returns CDR1 LGHNA and CDR2 YNFKEQ. The CDR3 DNA reads TGTGCCAGCAGCCAAGGGGCCTTGGGAGAGAACACCGGGGAGCTGTTTTTT. It codes for CASSQGALGENTGELFF.

This chain's CDR3 is CASSVEGLGAGTQYF. For the CDR3, the DNA is TGTGCCAGCAGCGTAGAGGGGCTTGGGGCCGGTACGCAGTATTTT. The V gene is TRBV9, the J gene TRBJ2-3; tentatively, D is TRBD1 (5 bases). The germline gives CDR1 SGDLS, CDR2 YYNGEE. The V end lost 0 bases, the J end lost 8 bases, and 16 bases lay between the germline ends. This CDR3 comprises 15 residues.

V gene TRBV18 combines with J gene TRBJ2-3; D gene ambiguous. This CDR3 contains 14 residues. CDR1 and CDR2 (germline): KGHSH, LQKENI. V was trimmed by 2 bases and J by 0 bases, leaving 6 bases between them. The CDR3 protein is CASSPTVSTDTQYF. CDR3 sequence (DNA): TGTGCCAGCTCACCAACGGTGAGCACAGATACGCAGTATTTT.